Here is one TCR beta chain with its context. This specimen belongs to a study of early stage breast cancer tumors. Study-wide background: Eight ER+/PR+/HER2- tumors were invasive ductal; a few were invasive lobular.

Here immunoSEQ multiplex PCR was the method, and the copy in TCRdb shows in-frame clones only, minus some. There are under 75,000 clones in the sample; about three quarters occur only once, and less than 4% lies in the top ten. Trimming removed 11 bases at V and 8 bases at J, with 13 bases between. This CDR3 comprises 11 residues. The germline CDR1 and CDR2 sequences are SEHNR and FQNEAQ (reference sequence). Sequencing input: blood. The chain uses TRBV7-9 and TRBJ2-1; no clear D. This sequence was found in a person aged 25 to 45 with breast cancer. CDR3 coding DNA: TGTGCCCCAGAGTTGGAAGATGAGCAGTTCTTC. Translation gives CAPELEDEQFF.